A single TCR beta chain is shown here with its context. This clonotype was picked up many times. Its target antigen remains unknown. No clone much larger than this one lies a single base away; base qualities are absent. These data come from a study of T-cell reconstitution after alpha-beta-depleted transplantation in children (dated by TCRdb to 2016 to 2017). Regarding the research as a whole: Using TCR repertoire profiling, the study followed T-cell immune reconstitution in a quantitative way in children after TCRalphabeta/CD19-depleted allogeneic hematopoietic cell transplantation.

Libraries were built with PCR. Sequencing used an Illumina HiSeq 2500. TCR library preparation used molecular barcoding, with unique molecular identifiers applied to normalize quantification of the TCRbeta repertoire. TCRdb trimmed public reads at Q25 via fastp, called clones via MiXCR and kept in-frame beta chains. Rows with a matching CDR3 protein are joined into one entry that keeps the most common DNA and genes. The table for this sample lists hundreds of thousands of distinct CDR3 sequences; under 9.5% of them were counted only once. The top ten clonotypes cover around 6.2% of the sample. The CDR3 goes from the cysteine to the phenylalanine over 13 residues. Only the CDR3 DNA is retained, 39 bases long and in frame from the first base. V is clipped by 4 bases and J by 5 bases, and the sequence between their germline boundaries is 10 bases long. Per the germline V gene, SGHAT is the CDR1 and FQNNGV is the CDR2.

This sequence originates from a human donor who donated a stem cell graft to a child with acute lymphoblastic leukemia. The chain is made from TRBV11-2 and TRBJ2-3; TRBD1 is a possible D gene, resting on 5 matching bases. The specimen comprised PBMCs from the stem cell graft donor, sampled from the stem cell graft. The CDR3 region has the sequence CASSSDRQDTQYF. Read as DNA, the sequence is TGTGCCAGCAGCTCTGACAGACAAGATACGCAGTATTTT.